Listed here are 21 T cell receptor beta chains from one sample, sequenced in a study of regulatory T cells in long-lasting Graves disease. Time point specified: newly diagnosed GD, antithyroid drugs for less than 3 months. Extracted PBMC RNA gave rise to the TCR library. For TCR beta, libraries came from iRepertoire HTBI primers and Arm-PCR of CDR3 regions. In TCRdb, the multiplex PCR reads were re-called with MiXCR into one record per CDR3 protein. This table has roughly 260,000 distinct CDR3 sequences, about 17% appearing once. This same sample was also part of a study on T cells in Graves' hyperthyroidism and ophthalmopathy.

The sequences come from peripheral blood mononuclear cells (PBMCs), collected at new diagnosis, from a patient treated with antithyroid drugs. The receptors shown here come from a woman aged 25 to 39 with Graves disease.

This clonotype was seen at least ten times. The V and J genes are TRBV29-1 and TRBJ1-1; D uncertain. Germline V gene data show CDR1 as SQVTM and CDR2 as ANQGSEA. V shed 0 bases and J shed 5 bases, with 13 bases lying between them. This CDR3 is 14 amino acids long. In DNA, the CDR3 is TGCAGCGTTGAAGATAAGCGTGGTAGGACTGAAGCTTTCTTT. Translated: CSVEDKRGRTEAFF.

In this sample, this clonotype turned up many times. This chain joins TRBV3-1 and TRBJ2-5, with 7 bases lining up with TRBD1. The germline V gene encodes CDR1 LGHDT and CDR2 YNNKEL (reference sequence). Unmatched junction bases numbered 10, after V lost 6 bases and J lost 3 bases. The CDR3 extends over 15 amino acids. The CDR3 nucleotides are TGTGCCAGCAGGGACCATGCAACAGGGGAAGAGACCCAGTACTTC. Protein product: CASRDHATGEETQYF.

This clonotype has at least ten counts. The CDR3 DNA reads TGTGCCAGCAGCCCGGGGGGGGGACGTCCAGATACGCAGTATTTT. It yields the protein CASSPGGGRPDTQYF. This chain connects TRBV3-1 to TRBJ2-3; 8 bases are a match to TRBD2. This CDR3 is built from 15 residues. V was pared by 4 bases and J by 4 bases, with 7 bases of the junction left unmatched. Germline V lookup: CDR1 LGHDT, CDR2 YNNKEL (reference sequence).

This clonotype was detected ten times or more. V and J are TRBV5-1 and TRBJ2-1; D is ambiguous. This CDR3 has 16 residues. Germline V CDR1 and CDR2: SGHRS, YFSETQ. Deletions cut 3 bases from V and 8 bases from J, with 21 bases between. Here the CDR3 DNA reads TGCGCCAGCAGCTCTGGTGGGAAATATCCAGAGTATGAGCAGTTCTTC. Translated, it gives CASSSGGKYPEYEQFF.

CDR3 region: CASSPGTTYGYTF. The CDR3 DNA reads TGTGCCAGCAGCCCCGGGACGACCTATGGCTACACCTTC. The chain couples TRBV7-8 to TRBJ1-2; D perhaps matches TRBD1 (5 bases). Germline assignment: CDR1 SGHVS and CDR2 FQNEAQ. The germline V and J ends were trimmed by 5 bases and 4 bases, with 11 bases remaining between them. The CDR3 length is 13 residues.

This clonotype turned up a few times. V is TRBV5-6 and J is TRBJ1-3; tentative D call: TRBD1 (5 bases). Germline V gives CDR1 SGHDT, CDR2 YYEEEE. The CDR3 loop spans 14 amino acids. The V end was cut by 4 bases, the J end by 6 bases, with 14 bases between. The CDR3 is CASSPLGPANTIYF. The CDR3 DNA follows: TGTGCCAGCAGCCCGCTGGGACCCGCAAACACCATATATTTT.

To note about this clonotype: Since the CDR3 does not end with the conserved phenylalanine or tryptophan, this likely comes from a read error. The chain couples TRBV7-2 to TRBJ1-1; D not certain. The V and J ends lost 1 base and 7 bases respectively, with 4 bases between them. The CDR3 runs 11 residues. Germline V gene lookup returns CDR1 SGHTA and CDR2 FQGNSA. The CDR3, as DNA: TGTGCCAGCAGCTTAGTAGGTGAAGCTTTCCTT. Translation: CASSLVGEAFL.

This clonotype was seen many times. V gene TRBV5-8 combines with J gene TRBJ1-1; D is possibly TRBD1 (6 bases). The germline V gene encodes CDR1 SGHTS and CDR2 YDEGEE. This CDR3 contains 18 residues. V was shortened by 3 bases and J by 6 bases, with 27 bases between the two germline ends. The CDR3 spells CASSSGPVGTSPRAEAFF. CDR3 in DNA: TGTGCCAGCAGCTCAGGACCAGTCGGGACATCCCCGAGGGCTGAAGCTTTCTTT.

This clonotype has a count of ten or more. The chain links TRBV18 to TRBJ2-5; D unresolved. Germline loops: CDR1 KGHSH, CDR2 LQKENI. The V end was cut by 3 bases, the J end by 5 bases, with 4 bases between. This CDR3 is 11 amino acids long. In DNA form, the CDR3 reads TGTGCCAGCTCACCTACGGAGACCCAGTACTTC. It yields the protein CASSPTETQYF.

This clonotype was recorded at least ten times. The gene calls are TRBV20-1 and TRBJ2-5; 9 positions agree with TRBD2. The CDR3 extends over 13 amino acids. The J segment lost 5 bases and the V segment lost 3 bases, leaving 4 bases of the junction unmatched. From germline, CDR1 is DFQATT and CDR2 SNEGSKA (reference sequence). CDR3 sequence: CSARGTSRETQYF. The CDR3 DNA reads TGCAGTGCTAGGGGGACTAGCAGGGAGACCCAGTACTTC.

This clonotype was recorded many times. The chain couples TRBV18 to TRBJ2-2; TRBD1 matches 8 bases. This CDR3 has 14 amino acids. Germline trimming cut 2 bases from V and 7 bases from J; bases unmatched to any gene: 3. Germline CDR1 reads KGHSH; CDR2 reads LQKENI. The CDR3 sequence is CASSPLQGDGELFF. CDR3 coding DNA: TGTGCCAGCTCACCATTACAGGGGGACGGGGAGCTGTTTTTT.

The table lists this clonotype with many counts. The V and J genes are TRBV20-1 and TRBJ1-1, with unresolved D. The CDR3 length is 11 residues. Trimming took off 1 base at V and 10 bases at J, with 10 bases between the two ends. Per the germline V gene, CDR1 is DFQATT and CDR2 is SNEGSKA (reference sequence). Here the CDR3 reads CSARAGVSAFF. The CDR3, as DNA: TGCAGTGCTAGAGCGGGCGTGTCAGCTTTCTTT.

The genes are TRBV11-2 and TRBJ2-1; 8 bases agree with TRBD2. The trim removed 5 bases at V and 8 bases at J, leaving 11 bases unmatched. CDR3 length equals 15 residues. Germline-derived CDR1 and CDR2 are SGHAT and FQNNGV. Here the CDR3 reads CASSPTLAGNHEQFF. The CDR3 DNA is TGTGCCAGCAGCCCTACCTTAGCGGGAAACCATGAGCAGTTCTTC. Complete variable domain (other parts from reference TRBV11-2 and TRBJ2-1): EAGVAQSPRYKIIEKRQSVAFWCNPISGHATLYWYQQILGQGPKLLIQFQNNGVVDDSQLPKDRFSAERLKGVDSTLKIQPAKLEDSAVYLCASSPTLAGNHEQFFGPGTRLTVL.

This clonotype was seen repeatedly, ten times or more. This sequence joins TRBV7-8 and TRBJ1-2; D might be TRBD1 (5 bases). V shed 1 base and J shed 6 bases, with 15 bases lying between them. CDR1 and CDR2 (germline): SGHVS, FQNEAQ. This CDR3 is built from 15 residues. The CDR3 spells CASSLGGWQGDGYTF. The CDR3 DNA follows: TGTGCCAGCAGCTTAGGGGGCTGGCAGGGCGATGGCTACACCTTC. The full variable domain, rest sourced from reference TRBV7-8 and TRBJ1-2, is GAGVSQSPRYKVAKRGQDVALRCDPISGHVSLFWYQQALGQGPEFLTYFQNEAQLDKSGLPSDRFFAERPEGSVSTLKIQRTQQEDSAVYLCASSLGGWQGDGYTFGSGTRLTVV.

This clonotype was counted ten times or more. V usage is TRBV10-3 and J usage is TRBJ1-1, with D tentatively TRBD1 (5 bases). The CDR3 totals 15 residues. With 2 bases removed from V and 1 base from J, the gap between germline ends came to 11 bases. Germline CDR1 is ENHRY and CDR2 is SYGVKD. The CDR3 sequence: CAISEADTQNTEAFF. CDR3 sequence (DNA): TGTGCCATCAGTGAGGCGGACACCCAGAACACTGAAGCTTTCTTT.

This clonotype was counted between two and nine times. The V call is TRBV18, the J call TRBJ2-7, with 7 bases aligning to TRBD2. The CDR3 extends over 15 amino acids. From germline, CDR1 is KGHSH and CDR2 LQKENI. The V gene end was trimmed by 6 bases and the J gene end by 2 bases; junction bases not matched to a gene: 10. The CDR3 region has the DNA TGTGCCAGCTCCCCCGGGGGGTCGGCTACCTACGAGCAGTACTTC. Translation gives CASSPGGSATYEQYF.

This clonotype was picked up many times. This chain joins TRBV7-9 and TRBJ1-4, with TRBD1 as a possible D gene (6 bases). Germline V lookup: CDR1 SEHNR, CDR2 FQNEAQ (reference sequence). V lost 1 base, J lost 4 bases, and 10 bases lay in between. This CDR3 region has 15 residues. CDR3 residues: CASSLGGGVNEKLFF. In DNA, the CDR3 is TGTGCCAGCAGCTTAGGTGGGGGCGTTAATGAAAAACTGTTTTTT. Drawing the rest from reference TRBV7-9 and TRBJ1-4, the complete variable domain is DTGVSQNPRHKITKRGQNVTFRCDPISEHNRLYWYRQTLGQGPEFLTYFQNEAQLEKSRLLSDRFSAERPKGSFSTLEIQRTEQGDSAMYLCASSLGGGVNEKLFFGSGTQLSVL.

The J gene is TRBJ1-1, the V gene TRBV18; unclear D gene. CDR1 is KGHSH and CDR2 is LQKENI in the germline V gene. V shed 2 bases and J shed 10 bases, with 14 bases lying between them. There are 13 residues in the CDR3. CDR3 residues: CASSPSDTRGAFF. DNA of the CDR3: TGTGCCAGCTCACCATCCGACACCCGGGGAGCTTTCTTT.

At least ten counts were recorded for this clonotype. The rearrangement links TRBV20-1 to TRBJ1-3, with D hard to call. The V end was cut by 2 bases, the J end by 4 bases, with 15 bases between. From germline, CDR1 is DFQATT and CDR2 SNEGSKA (reference sequence). The CDR3 contains 15 residues. The CDR3 DNA sequence: TGCAGTGCTAGATCTGGCGCCGAACGGGGAAACACCATATATTTT. Its translation: CSARSGAERGNTIYF.

This clonotype was seen many times. V is TRBV12-5 and J is TRBJ1-5; D unclear. The germline CDR1 and CDR2 sequences are LGHNT and FRNRAP. The CDR3 covers 13 residues. V gave up 8 bases and J gave up 0 bases, with 8 bases separating them. Here the CDR3 reads CASTGFSNQPQHF. CDR3 in DNA: TGTGCTAGTACGGGATTTAGCAATCAGCCCCAGCATTTT. Looking up the rest from reference TRBV12-5 and TRBJ1-5 gives the full variable domain: DARVTQTPRHKVTEMGQEVTMRCQPILGHNTVFWYRQTMMQGLELLAYFRNRAPLDDSGMPKDRFSAEMPDATLATLKIQPSEPRDSAVYFCASTGFSNQPQHFGDGTRLSIL.

This clonotype occurred many times. The chain joins TRBV20-1 to TRBJ1-2; D may be TRBD1 (5 bases). V shed 6 bases and J shed 5 bases, with 16 bases lying between them. CDR3 length: 13 residues. Germline values: CDR1 DFQATT, CDR2 SNEGSKA (reference sequence). The CDR3 DNA sequence: TGCAGTGCCAATGACAAGGGGTGGTATGGCTACACCTTC. It yields the protein CSANDKGWYGYTF.